This TCR beta chain was recorded in a study of T cells after yellow fever vaccination. Study observations and caveats: Most primary-vaccination clones reappeared after the booster (just under 98% CD4, roughly 88% CD8).

This clonotype was counted only a few times. The antigen remains undetermined. They built TCR cDNA with 5'RACE template switching, a step that put in a universal primer site and UMIs. One entry per CDR3 protein results from TCRdb running MiXCR on the 5' RACE reads. The repertoire includes 340,000 or so distinct CDR3 sequences, around 12% of them detected once, and 2.5% to 4% sits in the top ten. The source material was CD4+ T cells sorted from PBMCs, sampled 15 days after the yellow fever booster vaccination. The origin of this receptor is a man younger than 35 who received the YFV17D yellow fever vaccine.

CDR3 residues: CASSQGTRQNEQFF. The CDR3 DNA follows: TGTGCCAGCAGCCAAGGGACTAGACAAAATGAGCAGTTCTTC. The chain joins TRBV3-1 to TRBJ2-1; 7 positions agree with TRBD2. CDR3 size: 14 residues. Germline V gene sequence: CDR1 LGHDT, CDR2 YNNKEL (reference sequence). J was trimmed by 7 bases and V by 1 base; bases with no gene match: 4.